The 24 T cell receptor beta chains below were found in one sample sequenced in a study of patients and donors after allogeneic stem cell transplantation. TCRdb itself ran the RT-PCR reads through MiXCR, one entry per CDR3 protein. The sample has about 40,000 distinct CDR3 sequences, roughly 30% seen once. Sequenced sample: blood, either unsorted or a sorted T cell fraction (not recorded which). These receptors all come from a human donor who was either an allogeneic HSCT recipient or a stem cell or donor lymphocyte infusion donor (not recorded which). It is not recorded whose cells these are; they may come from a transplant donor.

The chain is built from TRBV4-3 and TRBJ2-7; D gene ambiguous. Germline values: CDR1 LGHNA, CDR2 YSLEER. V lost 3 bases and J 4 bases, leaving 10 bases between the germline ends. The CDR3 runs to 13 residues. CDR3: CASSQDTSYEQYF. The CDR3 DNA sequence: TGCGCCAGCAGCCAGGATACATCATACGAGCAGTACTTC.

This clonotype appeared once. The genes are TRBV7-3 and TRBJ2-3; the match to TRBD1 covers 9 bases. Germline V gene data show CDR1 as SGHTA and CDR2 as FQGTGA. Losses at the gene ends were 3 bases for V and 5 bases for J; bases not matched to a gene: 9. This CDR3 spans 16 amino acids. CDR3 bases: TGTGCCAGCAGCTTCAAAAGGGGACAGGGCCAAGATACGCAGTATTTT. Translating gives CASSFKRGQGQDTQYF.

This chain uses TRBV28 with TRBJ1-6; D perhaps matches TRBD1 (6 bases). The V end was cut by 5 bases, the J end by 3 bases, with 17 bases between. CDR1 MDHEN and CDR2 SYDVKM come from the germline V gene. CDR3 length: 17 amino acids. The CDR3 DNA reads as TGTGCCAGCAGTCCCCTGGAGGGGGGGGACTATAATTCACCCCTCCACTTT. Its protein product is CASSPLEGGDYNSPLHF.

This clonotype was seen more than once but under ten times. J is TRBJ1-2 and V is TRBV12-3 or TRBV12-4, with 11 bases that match TRBD1. Trimming took 4 bases from V and 5 from J; bases not matched to a gene: 9. The CDR3 sequence is 16 residues long. CDR3 bases: TGTGCCAGCAGTTCCTCGGGACAGGGGGGCCCGTATGGCTACACCTTC. Encoded protein: CASSSSGQGGPYGYTF.

This clonotype came up a few times. The chain combines TRBV5-1 with TRBJ1-1; D unresolved. Germline V gene lookup returns CDR1 SGHRS and CDR2 YFSETQ. Trimming pared 0 bases from V and 3 bases from J, leaving 6 bases between. This CDR3 is built from 13 residues. CDR3 protein: CASSLDGDTEAFF. The CDR3 coding sequence is TGCGCCAGCAGCTTGGACGGAGACACTGAAGCTTTCTTT.

CDR3 region: CSARVAHEQFF. Written as DNA, the CDR3 is TGCAGTGCTAGAGTAGCCCATGAGCAGTTCTTC. The chain has TRBV20-1 and TRBJ2-1; D remains ambiguous. Trimming removed 1 base at V and 8 bases at J, with 6 bases between. The length of the CDR3 is 11 residues. Germline V gene data show CDR1 as DFQATT and CDR2 as SNEGSKA (reference sequence).

This clonotype appeared a few times. This chain connects TRBV6-5 to TRBJ2-5, with 7 bases matching TRBD1. J lost 4 bases, V lost 2 bases, and 7 bases had no gene match. The CDR3 contains 15 residues. Germline lookup yields CDR1 MNHEY and CDR2 SVGAGI. CDR3 amino acids: CASSYLGQRGETQYF. CDR3 in DNA: TGTGCCAGCAGTTACCTGGGACAGAGAGGAGAGACCCAGTACTTC.

This clonotype was counted between two and nine times. V gene TRBV5-1 combines with J gene TRBJ1-5; D gene uncertain. CDR1 is SGHRS and CDR2 is YFSETQ in the germline V gene. Trimming cost V 0 bases and J 9 bases, with 13 bases left between them. The CDR3 contains 14 residues. CDR3 sequence reads: CASSLDDGGWPQHF. In DNA form, the CDR3 reads TGCGCCAGCAGCTTGGATGACGGTGGGTGGCCCCAGCATTTT.

V and J are TRBV5-1 and TRBJ2-1; D unresolved. The CDR3 length is 16 residues. Germline CDR1 reads SGHRS; CDR2 reads YFSETQ. Trimming left V 4 bases short and J 0 bases short, with 14 bases between. CDR3 in DNA: TGCGCCAGCAGCCCCCCCCGGATCCTCTCCTACAATGAGCAGTTCTTC. Residues: CASSPPRILSYNEQFF.

This clonotype has only a few counts. The chain couples TRBV9 to TRBJ2-1; 9 bases are shared with TRBD1. The CDR3 is 15 residues long. Germline CDR1 is SGDLS and CDR2 is YYNGEE. J lost 9 bases, V lost 3 bases, and 10 bases had no gene match. The CDR3 spells CASSAQPGQGSEQFF. The DNA of the CDR3 is TGTGCCAGCAGCGCGCAACCGGGACAGGGAAGTGAGCAGTTCTTC.

In DNA, the CDR3 is TGTGCCATCAGTGATAAGGACAGGACTAATGAAAAACTGTTTTTT. This translates into CAISDKDRTNEKLFF. The chain carries TRBV10-3 and TRBJ1-4; 7 bases are a match to TRBD1. Germline CDR1 and CDR2: ENHRY and SYGVKD. The length of the CDR3 is 15 residues. V shed 3 bases and J 2 bases; nucleotides not matched to a gene: 3.

V is TRBV6-2 or TRBV6-3 and J is TRBJ1-2; no clear D gene. Germline V gene data show CDR1 as MNHEY and CDR2 as SVGEGT. The CDR3 loop spans 11 amino acids. V was clipped by 2 bases and J by 9 bases, with 7 bases between them. The CDR3 DNA reads as TGTGCCAGCAGTTACCAGACGCGCTACACCTTC. Translating gives CASSYQTRYTF.

The chain has TRBV7-3 and TRBJ1-1; D is possibly TRBD1 (5 bases). Deletions cut 5 bases from V and 2 bases from J, with 12 bases between. The length of the CDR3 is 14 residues. Looked up from germline, CDR1 is SGHTA and CDR2 is FQGTGA. CDR3 region: CASSATGGNTEAFF. CDR3 DNA sequence: TGTGCCAGCAGCGCAACGGGGGGTAACACTGAAGCTTTCTTT.

This clonotype was detected only a few times. This chain links TRBV30 with TRBJ2-1, with TRBD2 identical over 8 bases. V lost 4 bases to trimming and J lost 7 bases; unmatched junction nucleotides: 3. The CDR3 consists of 12 residues. CDR1 is GTSNPN, CDR2 SVGIG, per germline (reference sequence). The CDR3 loop is CAWTSGLNEQFF. The CDR3 DNA sequence: TGTGCCTGGACTAGCGGGTTAAATGAGCAGTTCTTC.

V and J are TRBV6-2 or TRBV6-3 and TRBJ1-6, with no clear D. V was shortened by 2 bases and J by 6 bases, with 8 bases between the two germline ends. CDR1 is MNHEY, CDR2 SVGEGT, per germline. This CDR3 has 14 residues. Here the CDR3 DNA reads TGTGCCAGCAGTTACCGCCAGGTTAATTCACCCCTCCACTTT. This sequence encodes CASSYRQVNSPLHF.

The genes are TRBV21-1 and TRBJ1-4; the DNA was not compared with TRBD1, the D call given in the table. TRBV21-1 has pseudogene status. CDR3 length: 14 amino acids. The CDR3 bases are TGTGCCAGCAGCAAGTCCCGGGGAAATGAAAAACTGTTTTTT. This gives the protein CASSKSRGNEKLFF.

The chain uses TRBV7-2 and TRBJ2-4, with unresolved D. The germline V gene encodes CDR1 SGHTA and CDR2 FQGNSA. The CDR3 is made up of 16 amino acids. The V gene lost 2 bases and the J gene lost 0 bases, with 11 bases spanning the gap. This CDR3 reads CASSLIIGLAKNIQYF. CDR3 in DNA: TGTGCCAGCAGCTTAATAATCGGGCTAGCCAAAAACATTCAGTACTTC.

This clonotype showed up many times. V usage is TRBV28 and J usage is TRBJ1-4, with a possible D match to TRBD1 (5 bases). This CDR3 has 15 amino acids. V was clipped by 6 bases and J by 2 bases, with 13 bases between them. Germline CDR1 MDHEN, CDR2 SYDVKM. CDR3 DNA: TGTGCCAGCAGAACTCCGGGACGGACTAATGAAAAACTGTTTTTT. This translates into CASRTPGRTNEKLFF.

The sample holds many counts of this clonotype. V and J are TRBV5-1 and TRBJ1-2; possibly TRBD1 for D (6 bases). The germline gives CDR1 SGHRS, CDR2 YFSETQ. The CDR3 runs to 15 residues. V shed 3 bases and J shed 3 bases, with 15 bases lying between them. The CDR3 spells CASSSIYGQHYGYTF. The CDR3 nucleotides are TGCGCCAGCAGCTCCATTTACGGACAGCACTATGGCTACACCTTC.

This clonotype was counted once. This chain uses TRBV12-3 or TRBV12-4 with TRBJ2-1; unclear D gene. This CDR3 has 13 amino acids. Trimming cost V 6 bases and J 10 bases, with 16 bases left between them. The CDR3 DNA reads as TGTGCCAGCAGACCCTTAGGTCTGGGAGAGCAGTTCTTC. Translation gives CASRPLGLGEQFF.

In DNA form, the CDR3 reads TGTGCCAGCAGTCAGCCCCCGACAGGGCAATACGAGCAGTACTTC. This sequence encodes CASSQPPTGQYEQYF. J is TRBJ2-7 and V is TRBV6-6; 7 bases are a match to TRBD1. The CDR3 consists of 15 residues. Germline assignment: CDR1 MNHNY and CDR2 SVGAGI (reference sequence). Trimming cost V 5 bases and J 4 bases; bases outside gene matches: 11.

This chain links TRBV28 with TRBJ2-7, with D uncertain. V lost 7 bases and J lost 0, with 13 bases in between. This CDR3 region has 14 residues. Germline V CDR1 and CDR2: MDHEN, SYDVKM. The CDR3 coding sequence is TGTGCCAGCAACACCCCGTACACCTCCTACGAGCAGTACTTC. Translated: CASNTPYTSYEQYF.

The chain couples TRBV4-1 to TRBJ1-5, with TRBD1 identical over 7 bases. CDR1 is MGHRA, CDR2 YSYEKL, per germline. The CDR3 has 16 residues. With 4 bases clipped from V and 4 bases from J, the junction kept 10 bases outside the gene matches. CDR3 sequence (DNA): TGCGCCAGCAGCCCTGAGGGGGCAGGGGATAATCAGCCCCAGCATTTT. Translated, it gives CASSPEGAGDNQPQHF.

This clonotype was seen only once. The chain employs TRBV4-2 and TRBJ2-1; 9 bases match TRBD2. In germline, CDR1 is LGHNA, CDR2 YNFKEQ. V shed 2 bases, J shed 7 bases, and the junction held 9 bases outside the gene matches. The CDR3 totals 16 residues. CDR3 sequence reads: CASSQRIAGERNEQFF. Here the CDR3 DNA reads TGTGCCAGCAGCCAAAGGATAGCGGGAGAGCGGAATGAGCAGTTCTTC.